One sample yielded the 24 T cell receptor beta chains listed below, sequenced in a study of T cell responses to AZD1222 COVID-19 vaccine. Some clones are missing from TCRdb's copy, which holds only in-frame ones; the method was immunoSEQ multiplex PCR. This table holds over 150,000 clones, roughly 94% found once. This sample comprised peripheral blood, obtained 28 days after the second AZD1222 dose. These receptors all come from an adult who received the AZD1222 COVID-19 vaccine.

The V gene is TRBV5-3, the J gene TRBJ2-7, with D tentatively TRBD1 or TRBD2 (5 bases each). TRBV5-3 is an ORF; its function is uncertain. V was pared by 7 bases and J by 4 bases, with 21 bases between. There are 15 residues in the CDR3. Here the CDR3 reads CARFMRGPGPYEQYF. The CDR3 DNA sequence: TGTGCCAGATTCATGAGGGGTCCCGGGCCTTACGAGCAGTACTTC.

This sequence joins TRBV5-3 and TRBJ2-3; D is unclear. TRBV5-3 is given ORF status, its function remaining uncertain. V was shortened by 1 base and J by 5 bases, with 11 bases between the two germline ends. The CDR3 has 14 residues. Written as DNA, the CDR3 is TGTGCCAGAAGCTTGCCTCACCTTGGAGATACGCAGTATTTT. Its translation is CARSLPHLGDTQYF.

This clone occurred once. The chain couples TRBV15 to TRBJ1-1, with D perhaps matching TRBD1 (6 bases). CDR1 LNHNV and CDR2 YYDKDF come from the germline V gene (reference sequence). V dropped 1 base and J dropped 3 bases, with 12 bases sitting between them. This CDR3 has 15 residues. CDR3 sequence: CATSRAEQGHTEAFF. CDR3 coding DNA: TGTGCCACCAGCAGAGCGGAACAGGGTCACACTGAAGCTTTCTTT.

V and J are TRBV11-3 and TRBJ2-7; D is uncertain. V was pared by 5 bases and J by 0 bases, with 11 bases between. The CDR3 runs 14 residues. CDR1 is SGHNT and CDR2 is YENEEA in the germline V gene. The CDR3 reads CASSPGENSYEQYF. The CDR3 DNA reads as TGTGCCAGCAGCCCAGGTGAGAACTCCTACGAGCAGTACTTC. The entire variable domain, with the rest obtained from reference TRBV11-3 and TRBJ2-7, is as follows: EAGVVQSPRYKIIEKKQPVAFWCNPISGHNTLYWYLQNLGQGPELLIRYENEEAVDDSQLPKDRFSAERLKGVDSTLKIQPAELGDSAVYLCASSPGENSYEQYFGPGTRLTVT.

The V call is TRBV27, the J call TRBJ2-7; 9 nucleotides align to TRBD2. The CDR3 is 15 residues long. Trimming at V came to 3 bases and at J to 6 bases, leaving 9 bases not matched to a gene. The germline gives CDR1 MNHEY, CDR2 SMNVEV (reference sequence). The CDR3 region has the DNA TGTGCCAGCAGTTTTTTCGCGGGGGGGGCAGGCGAGCAGTACTTC. It codes for CASSFFAGGAGEQYF.

In DNA form, the CDR3 reads TGTGCCAGCAGCACGAGAGGACTAGCGGGAGGGATGAATGAGCAGTTCTTC. Protein: CASSTRGLAGGMNEQFF. This sequence joins TRBV7-2 and TRBJ2-1; the match to TRBD2 covers 15 bases. With V trimmed by 5 bases and J by 7 bases, 9 bases remained unmatched. CDR3 length: 17 residues. Germline lookup yields CDR1 SGHTA and CDR2 FQGNSA.

The chain carries TRBV19 and TRBJ1-5, with a possible D match to TRBD1 (5 bases). The V end lost 3 bases, the J end lost 6 bases, and 6 bases lay between the germline ends. The CDR3 runs 12 residues. Per germline, CDR1 LNHDA and CDR2 SQIVND (reference sequence). The CDR3 bases are TGTGCCAGTAGTATTGGGGGTCAGCCCCAGCATTTT. This translates into CASSIGGQPQHF.

This clone is a singleton in its sample. V usage is TRBV15 and J usage is TRBJ1-1; D uncertain. Looked up from germline, CDR1 is LNHNV and CDR2 is YYDKDF (reference sequence). V shed 3 bases and J shed 5 bases, with 10 bases lying between them. This CDR3 comprises 13 residues. In DNA form, the CDR3 reads TGTGCCACCAGCAGTTCAGATGCAACTGAAGCTTTCTTT. This sequence encodes CATSSSDATEAFF.

The J gene is TRBJ1-1, the V gene TRBV7-2, with TRBD1 as a possible D gene (5 bases). V lost 6 bases, J lost 5 bases, and 19 bases lay in between. The CDR3 has 15 residues. In germline, CDR1 is SGHTA, CDR2 FQGNSA. The DNA of the CDR3 is TGTGCCAGCAGTTCTCAGTGGGGGGGAGGTACTGAAGCTTTCTTT. It specifies CASSSQWGGGTEAFF.

J is TRBJ1-3 and V is TRBV6-5, with TRBD1 matching over 7 bases. CDR1 is MNHEY, CDR2 SVGAGI, per germline. V shed 6 bases and J 2 bases; nucleotides not matched to a gene: 4. The CDR3 contains 14 residues. DNA of the CDR3: TGTGCCAGCAGAGGGGGCTTGACTGGAAACACCATATATTTT. Its translation is CASRGGLTGNTIYF.

The chain carries TRBV3-1 (or the pseudogene TRBV3-2) and TRBJ2-1; TRBD2 matches 9 bases. The V and J ends lost 4 bases and 3 bases, in that order; junction bases with no gene match: 4. Germline values: CDR1 LGHDT, CDR2 YNNKEL (reference sequence). The CDR3 runs to 15 residues. The CDR3 sequence is CASSPLAGVYNEQFF. CDR3 nucleotide sequence: TGTGCCAGCAGCCCCTTAGCGGGGGTCTACAATGAGCAGTTCTTC.

The chain employs TRBV29-1 and TRBJ1-2; 12 nucleotides match TRBD1. The ends lost 4 bases at V and 6 bases at J; junction bases unmatched: 18. CDR3 length equals 18 residues. Per germline, CDR1 SQVTM and CDR2 ANQGSEA. The CDR3 loop is CSVVAPGTGGAGFHGYTF. The CDR3 region has the DNA TGCAGCGTTGTTGCCCCCGGGACAGGGGGCGCGGGTTTCCATGGCTACACCTTC.

The genes are TRBV12-5 and TRBJ2-2; D tentatively reads TRBD1 or TRBD2 (5 bases each). This CDR3 is built from 16 residues. V lost 0 bases and J lost 1, with 9 bases in between. Germline lookup yields CDR1 LGHNT and CDR2 FRNRAP. The CDR3 sequence is CASGLVSGGNTGELFF. CDR3 nucleotides: TGTGCTAGTGGTTTGGTATCTGGGGGGAACACCGGGGAGCTGTTTTTT.

The chain recombines TRBV5-1 with TRBJ2-5, with TRBD2 matching 11 bases. The J segment lost 5 bases and the V segment lost 4 bases, leaving 7 bases of the junction unmatched. The CDR3 has 15 residues. Germline assignment: CDR1 SGHRS and CDR2 YFSETQ. The CDR3 reads CASSVTSGVAETQYF. Written as DNA, the CDR3 is TGCGCCAGCAGCGTGACTAGCGGGGTGGCGGAGACCCAGTACTTC. The whole variable domain, remainder taken from reference TRBV5-1 and TRBJ2-5, is KAGVTQTPRYLIKTRGQQVTLSCSPISGHRSVSWYQQTPGQGLQFLFEYFSETQRNKGNFPGRFSGRQFSNSRSEMNVSTLELGDSALYLCASSVTSGVAETQYFGPGTRLLVL.

The V and J genes are TRBV7-8 and TRBJ2-5, with unresolved D. The ends were cut back, 4 bases at V and 3 bases at J, with 6 bases in the middle. CDR1 is SGHVS and CDR2 is FQNEAQ in the germline V gene. This CDR3 has 12 residues. CDR3 region: CASSSHKETQYF. The CDR3 DNA reads as TGTGCCAGCAGCTCCCACAAAGAGACCCAGTACTTC. The full variable domain, its missing parts supplied by reference TRBV7-8 and TRBJ2-5, is GAGVSQSPRYKVAKRGQDVALRCDPISGHVSLFWYQQALGQGPEFLTYFQNEAQLDKSGLPSDRFFAERPEGSVSTLKIQRTQQEDSAVYLCASSSHKETQYFGPGTRLLVL.

J is TRBJ2-1 and V is TRBV7-9; 8 bases fit TRBD1. Germline V gives CDR1 SEHNR, CDR2 FQNEAQ (reference sequence). The CDR3 length is 15 residues. The J segment lost 2 bases and the V segment lost 10 bases, leaving 10 bases of the junction unmatched. CDR3 bases: TGTGCCAACGCAATCGGACAGGGCACCTACAATGAGCAGTTCTTC. Its translation is CANAIGQGTYNEQFF.

V usage is TRBV5-4 and J usage is TRBJ2-3; D uncertain. This CDR3 has 15 amino acids. V lost 3 bases and J lost 0, with 11 bases in between. Germline lookup yields CDR1 SGHNT and CDR2 YYREEE (reference sequence). Here the CDR3 DNA reads TGTGCCAGCAGCTATGGCAGACCAAGCACAGATACGCAGTATTTT. Its protein product is CASSYGRPSTDTQYF.

This chain joins TRBV4-3 and TRBJ1-6; 10 positions match TRBD1. The CDR3 is made up of 17 amino acids. The trim removed 0 bases at V and 6 bases at J, leaving 5 bases unmatched. Germline loops: CDR1 LGHNA, CDR2 YSLEER. CDR3 coding DNA: TGCGCCAGCAGCCAAGATGACAGGGGGCCGGTTAATTCACCCCTCCACTTT. This translates into CASSQDDRGPVNSPLHF.

The V call is TRBV27, the J call TRBJ2-7, with TRBD2 identical over 8 bases. Germline V gene sequence: CDR1 MNHEY, CDR2 SMNVEV (reference sequence). Losses at the gene ends were 3 bases for V and 4 bases for J; bases not matched to a gene: 11. This CDR3 comprises 16 residues. CDR3 in DNA: TGTGCCAGCAGTTTTAGCCTCGGGGGGGCCCGGTACGAGCAGTACTTC. This sequence encodes CASSFSLGGARYEQYF.

The rearrangement links TRBV10-3 to TRBJ1-2; no clear D gene. The V end lost 5 bases, the J end lost 0 bases, and 19 bases lay between the germline ends. The CDR3 is 17 residues long. The germline CDR1 and CDR2 sequences are ENHRY and SYGVKD. The CDR3, as DNA: TGTGCCATCAGTCCACCAAGGGTAGACCCCGCTAACTATGGCTACACCTTC. It translates to CAISPPRVDPANYGYTF.

The chain employs TRBV7-9 and TRBJ2-5; D uncertain. Trimming left V 4 bases short and J 1 base short, with 16 bases between. The V gene's germline CDR1 is SEHNR and CDR2 FQNEAQ (reference sequence). The CDR3 sequence is 16 residues long. The CDR3 spells CASSSLTLAVQETQYF. As DNA, the CDR3 is TGTGCCAGCAGCTCCCTGACTTTGGCGGTCCAAGAGACCCAGTACTTC. Filled out from reference TRBV7-9 and TRBJ2-5, the complete variable domain reads DTGVSQNPRHKITKRGQNVTFRCDPISEHNRLYWYRQTLGQGPEFLTYFQNEAQLEKSRLLSDRFSAERPKGSFSTLEIQRTEQGDSAMYLCASSSLTLAVQETQYFGPGTRLLVL.

V gene TRBV19 combines with J gene TRBJ1-1; D is undetermined. Trimming left V 5 bases short and J 1 base short, with 17 bases between. Germline CDR1 reads LNHDA; CDR2 reads SQIVND (reference sequence). This CDR3 is 16 amino acids long. In DNA form, the CDR3 reads TGTGCCAGTAGTGTCCCCTCGACACGGCGGAACACTGAAGCTTTCTTT. As protein: CASSVPSTRRNTEAFF.

V is TRBV7-2 and J is TRBJ2-2; D is unresolved. Per the germline V gene, CDR1 is SGHTA and CDR2 is FQGNSA. The CDR3 is made up of 13 amino acids. The V and J ends lost 6 bases and 6 bases respectively, with 11 bases between them. In nucleotides, the CDR3 is TGTGCCAGCAGACGAGTCTTCGCCGGGGAGCTGTTTTTT. As protein: CASRRVFAGELFF.

The chain employs TRBV19 and TRBJ1-5; D call uncertain. The V gene lost 3 bases and the J gene lost 4 bases, with 7 bases spanning the gap. This CDR3 is built from 13 residues. Germline V gives CDR1 LNHDA, CDR2 SQIVND (reference sequence). The CDR3 reads CASSIVPNQPQHF. Written as DNA, the CDR3 is TGTGCCAGTAGTATCGTCCCGAATCAGCCCCAGCATTTT.